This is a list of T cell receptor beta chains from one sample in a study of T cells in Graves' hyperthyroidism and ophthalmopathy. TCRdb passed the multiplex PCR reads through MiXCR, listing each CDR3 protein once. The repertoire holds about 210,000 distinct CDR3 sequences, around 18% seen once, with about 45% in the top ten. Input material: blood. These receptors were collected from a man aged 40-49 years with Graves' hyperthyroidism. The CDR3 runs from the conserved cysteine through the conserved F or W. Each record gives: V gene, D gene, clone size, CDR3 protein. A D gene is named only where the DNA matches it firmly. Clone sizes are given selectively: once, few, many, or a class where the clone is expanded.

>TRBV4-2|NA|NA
CASSQEISSGANVLTF
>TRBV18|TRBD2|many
CASSPPETSGYEQYF
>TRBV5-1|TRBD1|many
CASSQGGVNTEAFF
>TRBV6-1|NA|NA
CASNRETLNEKLFF
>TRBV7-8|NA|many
CASSLDRTHEQFF
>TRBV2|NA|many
CASKDRGRLDRYEQYF
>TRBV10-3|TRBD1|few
CAITTGGSSTDTQYF
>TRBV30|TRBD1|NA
CAYSPPDRVWGYGYTF
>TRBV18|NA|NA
CASSPPRGGPGANVLTF
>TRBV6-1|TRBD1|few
CASRLQGFYNEQFF
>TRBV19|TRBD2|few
CASLLGGQRGCTDTQYF
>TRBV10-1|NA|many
CASRGLQDYEQYF
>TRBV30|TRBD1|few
CAWTRDRGFAPLHF
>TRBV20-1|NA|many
CSATPEEGSSYNEQFF
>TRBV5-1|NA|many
CASSLWPREEETQYF
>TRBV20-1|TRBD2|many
CSARAPLAGGFEQYF
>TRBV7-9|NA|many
CASSSLRDPSDTQYF
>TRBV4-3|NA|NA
CASSQDTGNWGYTF
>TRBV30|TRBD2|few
CAWRGTSGGFLSTDTQYF
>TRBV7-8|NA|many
CASSLVSGNSYEQYF
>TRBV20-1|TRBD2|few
CSARDFRRRGSTDTQYF
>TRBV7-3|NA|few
CASSVTRGISTDTQYF
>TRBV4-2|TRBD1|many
CASSQPTGYNQPQHF
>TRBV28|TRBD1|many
CASSTPGQGSTYEQYF
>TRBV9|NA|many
CASSLGRQSTDTQYF
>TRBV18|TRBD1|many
CASSSLRQGMETQYF
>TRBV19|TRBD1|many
CASSANRGGIGETQYF
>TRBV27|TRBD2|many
CASSLSRLAGGNEQFF
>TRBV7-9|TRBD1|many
CASSGYRGPIYGYTF
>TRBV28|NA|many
CASTPGTKGTGELFF
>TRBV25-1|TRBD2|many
CASSDPRGGRYNEQFF
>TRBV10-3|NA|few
CAISESNRASSGANVLTF
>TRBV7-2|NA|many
CASRPSSGVDTQYF
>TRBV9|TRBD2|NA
CASSDGLAGGPVSTDTQYF